This T cell receptor beta chain emerged from a study of pediatric ulcerative colitis. Study results and limitations: Ulcerative colitis patients shared more blood-rectal clones than controls.

Looked up from germline, CDR1 is SEHNR and CDR2 is FQNEAQ (reference sequence). This CDR3 is 12 amino acids long. V lost 6 bases and J lost 6, with 11 bases in between. This was a survey-level run. Libraries were prepared by immunoSEQ multiplex PCR; TCRdb keeps only in-frame clonotypes and omits some of them. The sample shows 44,000 or so clones, around 79% of them seen only once. This clone was seen only once. The antigen remains undetermined. One to two pinch biopsies were taken from the rectum during colonoscopy. Sequenced material: gut tissue. The gene calls are TRBV7-9 and TRBJ1-1; D is unclear. The receptor was isolated from a girl between 10 and 17 years old with moderate ulcerative colitis. CDR3 DNA sequence: TGTGCCAGCAGACCCGACTGGTCTGAAGCTTTCTTT. It encodes CASRPDWSEAFF.